One and the same sample provided the 27 T cell receptor beta chains below, sequenced in a study of T cell repertoires in cytomegalovirus infection. TCRdb redid the calling of the reads with MiXCR, one entry per CDR3 protein. Of 140,000 to 150,000 distinct CDR3 sequences in the sample, over 25% are singletons; the top ten hold roughly 51%. No antigen has been assigned to these receptors. This specimen consisted of CD8+ T cells from cultured PBMCs, obtained from culture after CMV antigen stimulation. The source is a human donor in good health (CMV status not recorded). Some clones in this sample may be carry-over from other donors' samples.

This clonotype was picked up many times. This chain uses TRBV7-2 with TRBJ1-1; D ambiguous. CDR1 and CDR2 (germline): SGHTA, FQGNSA. Trimming removed 5 bases at V and 3 bases at J, with 10 bases between. This CDR3 has 13 amino acids. CDR3 amino acids: CASSPGRYTEAFF. The CDR3 DNA sequence: TGTGCCAGCAGCCCTGGACGATACACTGAAGCTTTCTTT.

The chain employs TRBV12-5 and TRBJ2-5; 10 bases align to TRBD2. CDR1 and CDR2 from the germline V gene are LGHNT and FRNRAP. The CDR3 is 17 residues long. The ends lost 2 bases at V and 2 bases at J; junction bases unmatched: 8. The DNA for the CDR3 is TGTGCTAGTGGTTTGCTCCCCGAGACTAGCGGGCAAGAGACCCAGTACTTC. Amino acids: CASGLLPETSGQETQYF.

This clonotype appeared many times. The CDR3 DNA follows: TGTGCCAGTGAGGGGACTAGCTTCTACAATGAGCAGTTCTTC. Residues: CASEGTSFYNEQFF. This chain links TRBV7-2 with TRBJ2-1; 9 nucleotides match TRBD2. The CDR3 spans 14 residues. Germline CDR1 reads SGHTA; CDR2 reads FQGNSA. V gave up 9 bases and J gave up 3 bases; unmatched junction bases: 6.

V and J are TRBV7-2 and TRBJ1-2, with TRBD1 matching 7 bases. V was pared by 3 bases and J by 2 bases, with 3 bases of the junction left unmatched. This CDR3 comprises 14 residues. The germline CDR1 and CDR2 sequences are SGHTA and FQGNSA. CDR3 nucleotides: TGTGCCAGCAGCTTTCTACAGGGGAACTATGGCTACACCTTC. Translated: CASSFLQGNYGYTF.

The rearrangement joins TRBV28 to TRBJ1-2; unclear D gene. This CDR3 region has 14 residues. Germline V CDR1 and CDR2: MDHEN, SYDVKM. V lost 2 bases, J lost 3 bases, and 10 bases lay in between. DNA of the CDR3: TGTGCCAGCAGTTTAAAGTCACAGTACTATGGCTACACCTTC. It codes for CASSLKSQYYGYTF.

This clonotype was seen at least ten times. The chain links TRBV6-6 to TRBJ1-1, with no clear D. V gave up 9 bases and J gave up 1 base, with 12 bases separating them. CDR1 and CDR2 (germline): MNHNY, SVGAGI (reference sequence). The CDR3 spans 13 residues. CDR3 DNA: TGTGCCAGTAGTCCCCGACAGAACACTGAAGCTTTCTTT. Translating gives CASSPRQNTEAFF.

This chain joins TRBV7-2 and TRBJ1-6; unclear D gene. The CDR3 has 15 amino acids. Germline V gene lookup returns CDR1 SGHTA and CDR2 FQGNSA. With 1 base removed from V and 4 bases from J, the gap between germline ends came to 8 bases. The CDR3 loop is CASSLGWDYNSPLHF. As DNA, the CDR3 is TGTGCCAGCAGCTTAGGATGGGATTATAATTCACCCCTCCACTTT.

The sample holds many counts of this clonotype. In nucleotides, the CDR3 is TGTGCCAGCAGCTCCCGACAGGGCACAGATACGCAGTATTTT. Its protein product is CASSSRQGTDTQYF. V usage is TRBV7-8 and J usage is TRBJ2-3, with D maybe TRBD1 (6 bases). The CDR3 loop spans 14 amino acids. Trimming cost V 4 bases and J 1 base, with 9 bases left between them. Germline CDR1 and CDR2: SGHVS and FQNEAQ.

The rearrangement uses TRBV28 and TRBJ1-6; D is uncertain. V was cut by 7 bases and J by 0 bases, with 10 bases left in between. The CDR3 is made up of 15 amino acids. The germline V gene encodes CDR1 MDHEN and CDR2 SYDVKM. CDR3 DNA sequence: TGTGCCAGCATTCCCGGGAGCTCCTATAATTCACCCCTCCACTTT. This encodes CASIPGSSYNSPLHF.

The V call is TRBV12-3 or TRBV12-4, the J call TRBJ2-3; perhaps TRBD2 as D (6 bases). V lost 7 bases and J lost 1, with 12 bases in between. This CDR3 region has 14 residues. For the CDR3, the DNA is TGTGCCAGCAATCGGTTAGCGGGCACAGATACGCAGTATTTT. Protein: CASNRLAGTDTQYF.

The sample holds one count of this clonotype. Being one base from a much bigger clone, this may be a read error. The chain links TRBV4-1 to TRBJ2-3; 7 nucleotides agree with TRBD2. CDR1 and CDR2 from the germline V gene are MGHRA and YSYEKL. The CDR3 runs to 15 residues. V was clipped by 4 bases and J by 4 bases; unmatched bases: 8. This CDR3 reads CASSRDREASDTQYF. The CDR3 DNA sequence: TGCGCCAGCAGCCGAGACCGGGAGGCCTCAGATACGCAGTATTTT.

This clonotype has just a few counts. The chain has TRBV20-1 and TRBJ2-7, with 10 bases aligning to TRBD1. The V and J ends lost 4 bases and 0 bases, in that order; junction bases with no gene match: 3. There are 14 residues in the CDR3. In germline, CDR1 is DFQATT, CDR2 SNEGSKA (reference sequence). CDR3 amino acids: CSAKGTGDSYEQYF. CDR3 sequence (DNA): TGCAGTGCTAAGGGGACAGGGGACTCCTACGAGCAGTACTTC.

The chain carries TRBV29-1 and TRBJ2-2; D perhaps matches TRBD1 (6 bases). Germline-derived CDR1 and CDR2 are SQVTM and ANQGSEA. V was shortened by 7 bases and J by 4 bases, with 13 bases between the two germline ends. This CDR3 is 13 amino acids long. CDR3 sequence reads: CSAGQGITGELFF. CDR3 coding DNA: TGCAGCGCCGGGCAGGGGATCACCGGGGAGCTGTTTTTT.

The chain couples TRBV12-3 or TRBV12-4 to TRBJ2-1; TRBD2 aligns across 10 bases. Trimming removed 3 bases from V and 7 bases from J; junction bases left unmatched: 3. This CDR3 is 14 amino acids long. The CDR3, as DNA: TGTGCCAGCAGTTTGGCTAGCGGGGGTAATGAGCAGTTCTTC. Translated, it gives CASSLASGGNEQFF.

The table lists this clonotype with many counts. CDR3 region: CASSQFVGLASGELFF. CDR3 DNA sequence: TGTGCCAGCAGCCAATTTGTGGGACTAGCATCCGGGGAGCTGTTTTTT. This sequence joins TRBV14 and TRBJ2-2, with 9 bases lining up with TRBD2. CDR3 length equals 16 residues. The V gene end was trimmed by 2 bases and the J gene end by 6 bases; junction bases not matched to a gene: 7. Germline V gives CDR1 SGHDN, CDR2 FVKESK.

The chain couples TRBV7-6 to TRBJ1-2; D might be TRBD1 (5 bases). The V end lost 5 bases, the J end lost 3 bases, and 10 bases lay between the germline ends. The CDR3 is made up of 13 amino acids. Germline values: CDR1 SGHVS, CDR2 FNYEAQ. CDR3 amino acids: CASSPQGHYGYTF. The CDR3 DNA sequence: TGTGCCAGCAGCCCTCAGGGTCACTATGGCTACACCTTC.

The V and J genes are TRBV19 and TRBJ2-1; 7 nucleotides match TRBD1. This CDR3 spans 12 amino acids. Germline V gene data show CDR1 as LNHDA and CDR2 as SQIVND (reference sequence). The V segment lost 5 bases and the J segment 10 bases; nucleotides outside the gene matches: 5. CDR3 sequence (DNA): TGTGCCAGTAGTGCCCCAGGGGGAGAGCAGTTCTTC. Its protein product is CASSAPGGEQFF.

The V call is TRBV28, the J call TRBJ2-1; 11 bases match TRBD1. This CDR3 has 14 residues. Losses at the gene ends were 6 bases for V and 10 bases for J; bases not matched to a gene: 8. Germline V gene lookup returns CDR1 MDHEN and CDR2 SYDVKM. The CDR3 region has the DNA TGTGCCAGCAGGGAAGGGACAGGGGGAGTAGAGCAGTTCTTC. Translated, it gives CASREGTGGVEQFF.

There are a few counts of this clonotype. The rearrangement links TRBV19 to TRBJ1-6; D is undetermined. CDR3 length: 16 amino acids. The V end lost 6 bases, the J end lost 9 bases, and 21 bases lay between the germline ends. CDR1 is LNHDA and CDR2 is SQIVND in the germline V gene (reference sequence). CDR3 sequence (DNA): TGTGCCAGTAGCCACCTCCGGGGAGACGAACGTTCACCCCTCCACTTT. This gives the protein CASSHLRGDERSPLHF.

This clonotype was observed at least ten times. This chain links TRBV9 with TRBJ2-5, with a tentative D call TRBD2 (6 bases). This CDR3 contains 15 residues. Trimming shortened V by 4 bases and J by 4 bases, and 17 bases separated the two germline ends. CDR1 is SGDLS, CDR2 YYNGEE, per germline. The CDR3 here is CASSLTTSLSETQYF. DNA of the CDR3: TGTGCCAGCAGCCTCACGACTAGTCTCTCAGAGACCCAGTACTTC.

This clonotype is medium-sized within its sample. This sequence joins TRBV7-8 and TRBJ2-3; no firm D call. V shed 1 base and J shed 4 bases, with 6 bases lying between them. The CDR3 totals 13 residues. The V gene's germline CDR1 is SGHVS and CDR2 FQNEAQ. CDR3 sequence (DNA): TGTGCCAGCAGCTTAGACTCCCCAGATACGCAGTATTTT. This encodes CASSLDSPDTQYF.

V usage is TRBV6-5 and J usage is TRBJ2-7; D ambiguous. Trimming removed 4 bases at V and 1 base at J, with 11 bases between. The length of the CDR3 is 14 residues. Germline CDR1 reads MNHEY; CDR2 reads SVGAGI. CDR3 region: CASSWDWRSYEQYF. CDR3 DNA: TGTGCCAGCAGTTGGGATTGGCGATCCTACGAGCAGTACTTC.

The genes are TRBV7-6 and TRBJ2-1; 12 positions match TRBD2. CDR3 size: 16 residues. The germline gives CDR1 SGHVS, CDR2 FNYEAQ. The junction had 13 bases not matched to a gene; V was cut back by 6 bases and J by 10 bases. CDR3 sequence: CASSGLAGGPEEEQFF. CDR3 nucleotides: TGTGCCAGCAGTGGTCTAGCGGGGGGGCCGGAGGAGGAGCAGTTCTTC.

The chain employs TRBV20-1 and TRBJ1-1; 11 nucleotides line up with TRBD1. V dropped 7 bases and J dropped 4; count of bases not matched to a gene: 5. This CDR3 spans 13 amino acids. CDR1 is DFQATT and CDR2 is SNEGSKA in the germline V gene (reference sequence). The CDR3 reads CSGPGQGGTEAFF. Written as DNA, the CDR3 is TGCAGTGGCCCGGGACAGGGGGGCACTGAAGCTTTCTTT.

This clonotype was seen a handful of times. V gene TRBV28 combines with J gene TRBJ2-1; 9 bases align to TRBD1. The CDR3 consists of 15 residues. V lost 5 bases to trimming and J lost 6 bases; unmatched junction nucleotides: 8. Germline V CDR1 and CDR2: MDHEN, SYDVKM. The CDR3 nucleotides read TGTGCCAGCAGTCCCCGGACAGGGGACGGCAATGAGCAGTTCTTC. This gives the protein CASSPRTGDGNEQFF.

This chain uses TRBV27 with TRBJ2-5; 7 nucleotides match TRBD1. V trimming: 5 bases; J trimming: 2 bases; junction bases outside the gene matches: 5. Per the germline V gene, CDR1 is MNHEY and CDR2 is SMNVEV (reference sequence). This CDR3 spans 14 amino acids. CDR3 protein: CASSGWDRQETQYF. DNA of the CDR3: TGTGCCAGCAGTGGATGGGACAGACAAGAGACCCAGTACTTC.

This clonotype was seen ten or more times. The chain has TRBV12-5 and TRBJ2-7, with 10 bases lining up with TRBD2. The V segment lost 4 bases and the J segment 1 base; nucleotides outside the gene matches: 4. CDR1 LGHNT and CDR2 FRNRAP come from the germline V gene. This CDR3 has 15 amino acids. The CDR3 loop reads CASGSGLAVSYEQYF. CDR3 bases: TGTGCTAGTGGTTCCGGACTAGCGGTATCCTACGAGCAGTACTTC.